These 18 T cell receptor beta chains came from one sample sequenced in a study of blood T cells in healthy people across ages. A second PCR, run for roughly 7 to 11 cycles, used a sample-barcoded 5' primer plus a J-beta primer mix. TCRdb re-called the 5' RACE reads with MiXCR, one entry per CDR3 protein. The sample shows around 1.5 million distinct CDR3 sequences, around 59% of them seen only once. Sequenced sample: blood. The origin of the receptors is a man aged 18 to 29 in good health.

The V call is TRBV4-3, the J call TRBJ2-5; D not certain. The ends were cut back, 4 bases at V and 8 bases at J, with 11 bases in the middle. Per germline, CDR1 LGHNA and CDR2 YSLEER. The CDR3 has 12 residues. The CDR3 loop is CASSLGMGTQYF. The CDR3 bases are TGCGCCAGCAGCCTAGGGATGGGAACCCAGTACTTC.

The J gene is TRBJ2-7, the V gene TRBV29-1; 9 nucleotides match TRBD1. Unmatched junction bases numbered 6, after V lost 3 bases and J lost 3 bases. From germline, CDR1 is SQVTM and CDR2 ANQGSEA. The CDR3 is made up of 14 amino acids. The CDR3 region has the DNA TGCAGCGTTGAGGGACAGGGAGAGAGCTACGAGCAGTACTTC. Its protein is CSVEGQGESYEQYF.

A note on this clonotype: Mismatch with germline at one junction end may stem from a read error. V is TRBV4-1 and J is TRBJ1-4; 7 bases agree with TRBD1. The CDR3 contains 17 residues. Germline V gene sequence: CDR1 MGHRA, CDR2 YSYEKL. The CDR3 DNA reads as TGCGCCATCAGCCAAGATTCCCTGACAGGGAGGAATGAAAGACTGTTTTTT. This codes for CAISQDSLTGRNERLFF.

This clonotype was counted ten times or more. One end of the junction varies from germline; a read error may be responsible. The chain employs TRBV7-9 and TRBJ2-4; D may match TRBD1 or TRBD2 (6 bases each). CDR1 is SEHNR and CDR2 is FQNEAQ in the germline V gene (reference sequence). This CDR3 has 12 residues. As DNA, the CDR3 is TGTGCCAGCAGTTTAGGGGGGAACATTCAGTACTTC. Translation gives CASSLGGNIQYF.

The chain has TRBV6-1 and TRBJ2-5; tentative D call: TRBD1 (6 bases). Matching the DNA end better, TRBJ2-7 makes the J call doubtful. The CDR3 is 15 amino acids. CDR1 and CDR2 (germline): MNHNS, SASEGT. The CDR3 nucleotides read TGTGCCAGCAGTGAATTCACAGGGACCTGGGGCGAGCAGTACTTC. Its protein is CASSEFTGTWGEQYF.

The rearrangement uses TRBV9 and TRBJ2-1, with 8 bases matching TRBD2. From germline, CDR1 is SGDLS and CDR2 YYNGEE. V lost 3 bases, J lost 3 bases, and 8 bases stayed unmatched. The CDR3 sequence is 16 residues long. The CDR3 here is CASSGIRTSLYNEQFF. CDR3 nucleotide sequence: TGTGCCAGCAGCGGAATTCGGACTAGCCTCTACAATGAGCAGTTCTTC.

This chain connects TRBV2 to TRBJ2-7; D not resolved. Germline values: CDR1 SNHLY, CDR2 FYNNEI. The length of the CDR3 is 13 residues. Trimming took 8 bases from V and 2 from J, leaving 13 bases between them. CDR3 in amino acids: CASVGSTAYEQYF. The CDR3 DNA follows: TGTGCCAGCGTGGGCTCCACAGCCTACGAGCAGTACTTC.

This clonotype appeared a few times. This chain links TRBV7-8 with TRBJ1-1; D unresolved. Trimming stripped 5 bases from V and 4 bases from J, with 11 bases between. The CDR3 covers 13 residues. The germline CDR1 and CDR2 sequences are SGHVS and FQNEAQ. The CDR3 loop is CASSPLVGTEAFF. Written as DNA, the CDR3 is TGTGCCAGCAGCCCTCTGGTAGGCACTGAAGCTTTCTTT.

The rearrangement links TRBV7-2 to TRBJ1-2; 9 bases agree with TRBD1. The CDR3 extends over 15 amino acids. The germline CDR1 and CDR2 sequences are SGHTA and FQGNSA. Unmatched junction bases numbered 6, after V lost 3 bases and J lost 4 bases. The CDR3 DNA follows: TGTGCCAGCAGCTTGGGACAGGGAGGTCCCTATGGCTACACCTTC. This gives the protein CASSLGQGGPYGYTF.

This clonotype was seen more than once but under ten times. The chain is built from TRBV15 and TRBJ1-2, with TRBD1 matching 9 bases. This CDR3 has 13 residues. V shed 5 bases, J shed 6 bases, and the junction held 4 bases outside the gene matches. Germline V gene sequence: CDR1 LNHNV, CDR2 YYDKDF (reference sequence). The CDR3 spells CATSPGTGNGYTF. CDR3 DNA sequence: TGTGCCACCAGCCCTGGGACAGGGAATGGCTACACCTTC. The full variable domain, its missing parts supplied by reference TRBV15 and TRBJ1-2, is DAMVIQNPRYQVTQFGKPVTLSCSQTLNHNVMYWYQQKSSQAPKLLFHYYDKDFNNEADTPDNFQSRRPNTSFCFLDIRSPGLGDTAMYLCATSPGTGNGYTFGSGTRLTVV.

This chain links TRBV28 with TRBJ2-3, with D hard to call. The germline V gene encodes CDR1 MDHEN and CDR2 SYDVKM. The CDR3 spans 15 residues. Between the trimmed V and J ends, which lost 6 bases and 4 bases, there was a span of 17 bases. CDR3 in amino acids: CASRTQRLGADTQYF. Written as DNA, the CDR3 is TGTGCCAGCAGGACCCAGAGGCTTGGGGCAGATACGCAGTATTTT.

The chain is built from TRBV4-2 and TRBJ1-5; D is unresolved. Germline values: CDR1 LGHNA, CDR2 YNFKEQ. Trimming cost V 4 bases and J 3 bases, with 13 bases left between them. The CDR3 runs to 15 residues. CDR3 residues: CASSRVSADNQPQHF. The CDR3 DNA reads as TGTGCCAGCAGCCGGGTTTCCGCTGACAATCAGCCCCAGCATTTT.

The rearrangement joins TRBV7-9 to TRBJ2-7; 9 positions match TRBD1. J was trimmed by 6 bases and V by 5 bases; bases with no gene match: 8. In germline, CDR1 is SEHNR, CDR2 FQNEAQ (reference sequence). The CDR3 is 14 amino acids. The CDR3 here is CASSLPWTGAEQYF. The CDR3 bases are TGTGCCAGCAGCCTTCCTTGGACAGGGGCCGAGCAGTACTTC.

This rearrangement joins TRBV12-3 or TRBV12-4 to TRBJ1-2, with 10 bases that match TRBD1. The CDR3 runs to 14 residues. Trimming removed 4 bases from V and 7 bases from J; junction bases left unmatched: 6. DNA of the CDR3: TGTGCCAGCAGTTCGGAAGGGACAGGGGTTGGCTACACCTTC. Its translation: CASSSEGTGVGYTF.

The chain has TRBV29-1 and TRBJ2-7; D is unclear. Between the trimmed V and J ends, which lost 5 bases and 6 bases, there was a span of 26 bases. This CDR3 is built from 16 residues. CDR1 is SQVTM and CDR2 is ANQGSEA in the germline V gene. CDR3 region: CSVTFSGLHRRGEQYF. The CDR3 nucleotides read TGCAGCGTTACGTTCTCCGGGCTCCACCGGCGAGGCGAGCAGTACTTC.

In its sample, this clonotype was seen many times. Germline and junction disagree at one end, which may indicate a read error. The CDR3 protein is CASSLPAYEQYF. DNA for the CDR3: TGTGCCAGCAGCTTACCAGCCTACGAGCAGTACTTC. The gene calls are TRBV5-1 and TRBJ2-7, with D unclear. CDR1 SGHRS and CDR2 YFSETQ come from the germline V gene. The CDR3 sequence is 12 residues long.

The V gene is TRBV28, the J gene TRBJ2-1; TRBD1 might be the D (6 bases). CDR3 size: 14 residues. Looked up from germline, CDR1 is MDHEN and CDR2 is SYDVKM. Trimming left V 5 bases short and J 13 bases short, with 21 bases between. The CDR3 sequence: CASSPAGVQETQFF. The CDR3 bases are TGTGCCAGCAGTCCCGCAGGGGTCCAAGAGACCCAGTTCTTC.

The chain joins TRBV28 to TRBJ1-5, with D unclear. The CDR3 is 14 residues long. V lost 3 bases, J lost 4 bases, and 10 bases lay in between. CDR1 and CDR2 (germline): MDHEN, SYDVKM. The CDR3 loop reads CASSFQVSNQPQHF. Here the CDR3 DNA reads TGTGCCAGCAGTTTCCAGGTATCTAATCAGCCCCAGCATTTT.